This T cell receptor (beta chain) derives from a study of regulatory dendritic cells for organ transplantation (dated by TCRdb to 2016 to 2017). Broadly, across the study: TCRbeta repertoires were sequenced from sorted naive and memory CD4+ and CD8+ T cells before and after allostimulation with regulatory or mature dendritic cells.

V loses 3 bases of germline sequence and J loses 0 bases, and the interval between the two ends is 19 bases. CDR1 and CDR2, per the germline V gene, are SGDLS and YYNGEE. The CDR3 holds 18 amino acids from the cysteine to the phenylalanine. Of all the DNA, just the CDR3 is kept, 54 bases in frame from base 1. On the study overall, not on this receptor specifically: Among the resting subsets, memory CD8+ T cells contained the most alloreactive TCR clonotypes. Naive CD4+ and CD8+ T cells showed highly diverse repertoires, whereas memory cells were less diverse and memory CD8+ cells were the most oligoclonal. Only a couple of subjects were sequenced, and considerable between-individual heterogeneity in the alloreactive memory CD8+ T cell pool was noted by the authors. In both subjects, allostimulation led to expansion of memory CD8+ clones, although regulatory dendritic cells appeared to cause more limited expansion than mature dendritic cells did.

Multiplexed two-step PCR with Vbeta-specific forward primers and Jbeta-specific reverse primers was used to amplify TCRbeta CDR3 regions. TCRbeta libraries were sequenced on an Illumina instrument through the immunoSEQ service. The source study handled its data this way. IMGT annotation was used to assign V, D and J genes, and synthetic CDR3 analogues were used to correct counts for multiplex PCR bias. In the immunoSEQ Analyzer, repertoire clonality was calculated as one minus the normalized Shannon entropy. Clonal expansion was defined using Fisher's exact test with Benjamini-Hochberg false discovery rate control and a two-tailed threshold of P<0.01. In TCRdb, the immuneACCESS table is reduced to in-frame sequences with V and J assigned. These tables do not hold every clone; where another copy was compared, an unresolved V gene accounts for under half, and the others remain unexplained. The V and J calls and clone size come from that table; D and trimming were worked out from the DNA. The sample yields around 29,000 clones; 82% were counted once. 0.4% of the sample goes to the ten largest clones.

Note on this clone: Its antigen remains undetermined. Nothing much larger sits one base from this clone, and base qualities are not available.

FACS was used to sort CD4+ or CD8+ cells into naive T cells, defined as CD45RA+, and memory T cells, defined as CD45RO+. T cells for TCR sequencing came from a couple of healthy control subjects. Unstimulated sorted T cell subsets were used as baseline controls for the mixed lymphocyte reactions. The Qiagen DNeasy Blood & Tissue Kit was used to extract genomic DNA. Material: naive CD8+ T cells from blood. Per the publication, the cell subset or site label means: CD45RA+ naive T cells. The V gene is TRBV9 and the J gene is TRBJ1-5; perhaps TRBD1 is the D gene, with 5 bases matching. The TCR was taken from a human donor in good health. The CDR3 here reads CASSEGGGVDYSNQPQHF. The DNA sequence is TGTGCCAGCAGCGAGGGAGGAGGGGTAGATTATAGCAATCAGCCCCAGCATTTT.